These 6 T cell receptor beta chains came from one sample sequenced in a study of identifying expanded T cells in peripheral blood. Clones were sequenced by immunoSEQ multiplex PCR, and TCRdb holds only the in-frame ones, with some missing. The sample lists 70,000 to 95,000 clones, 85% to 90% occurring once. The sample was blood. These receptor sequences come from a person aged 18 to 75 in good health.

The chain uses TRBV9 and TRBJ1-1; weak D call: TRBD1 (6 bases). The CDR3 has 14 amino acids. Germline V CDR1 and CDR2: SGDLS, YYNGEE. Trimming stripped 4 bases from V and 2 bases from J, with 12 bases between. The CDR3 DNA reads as TGTGCCAGCAGCCGGGAGGGGGGAAACACTGAAGCTTTCTTT. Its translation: CASSREGGNTEAFF. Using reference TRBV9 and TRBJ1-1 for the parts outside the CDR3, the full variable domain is DSGVTQTPKHLITATGQRVTLRCSPRSGDLSVYWYQQSLDQGLQFLIQYYNGEERAKGNILERFSAQQFPDLHSELNLSSLELGDSALYFCASSREGGNTEAFFGQGTRLTVV.

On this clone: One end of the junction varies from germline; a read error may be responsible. The CDR3 loop is CASSETGQGNSGYTF. The CDR3 nucleotides are TGTGCCAGCAGCGAAACGGGACAGGGTAACTCTGGCTACACCTTC. The V and J genes are TRBV28 and TRBJ1-2; 9 bases line up with TRBD1. Germline CDR1 is MDHEN and CDR2 is SYDVKM. This CDR3 contains 15 residues.

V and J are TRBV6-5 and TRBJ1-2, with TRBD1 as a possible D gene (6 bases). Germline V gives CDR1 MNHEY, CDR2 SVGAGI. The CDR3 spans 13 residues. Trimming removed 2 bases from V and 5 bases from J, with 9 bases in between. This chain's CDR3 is CASSYQGPYGYTF. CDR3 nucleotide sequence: TGTGCCAGCAGTTACCAGGGGCCTTATGGCTACACCTTC.

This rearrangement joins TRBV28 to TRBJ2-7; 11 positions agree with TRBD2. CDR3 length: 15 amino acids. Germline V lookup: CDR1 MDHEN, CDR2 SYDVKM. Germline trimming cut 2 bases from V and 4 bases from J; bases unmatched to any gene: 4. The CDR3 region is CASSLQLAGAYEQYF. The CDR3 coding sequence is TGTGCCAGCAGTTTACAACTAGCGGGAGCGTACGAGCAGTACTTC.

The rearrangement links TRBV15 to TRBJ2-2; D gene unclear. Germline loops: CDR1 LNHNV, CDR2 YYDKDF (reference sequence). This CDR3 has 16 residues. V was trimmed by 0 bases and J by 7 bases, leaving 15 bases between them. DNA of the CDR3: TGTGCCACCAGCAGAGATAGATCAGGTGATCTCGGGGAGCTGTTTTTT. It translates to CATSRDRSGDLGELFF.

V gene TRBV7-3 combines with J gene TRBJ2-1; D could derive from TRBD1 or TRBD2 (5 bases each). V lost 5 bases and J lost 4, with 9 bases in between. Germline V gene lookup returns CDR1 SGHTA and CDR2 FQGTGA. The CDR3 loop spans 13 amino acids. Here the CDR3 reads CASSVGVYNEQFF. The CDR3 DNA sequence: TGTGCCAGCAGCGTGGGGGTTTACAATGAGCAGTTCTTC. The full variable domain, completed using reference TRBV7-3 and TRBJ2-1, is GAGVSQTPSNKVTEKGKYVELRCDPISGHTALYWYRQSLGQGPEFLIYFQGTGAADDSGLPNDRFFAVRPEGSVSTLKIQRTERGDSAVYLCASSVGVYNEQFFGPGTRLTVL.